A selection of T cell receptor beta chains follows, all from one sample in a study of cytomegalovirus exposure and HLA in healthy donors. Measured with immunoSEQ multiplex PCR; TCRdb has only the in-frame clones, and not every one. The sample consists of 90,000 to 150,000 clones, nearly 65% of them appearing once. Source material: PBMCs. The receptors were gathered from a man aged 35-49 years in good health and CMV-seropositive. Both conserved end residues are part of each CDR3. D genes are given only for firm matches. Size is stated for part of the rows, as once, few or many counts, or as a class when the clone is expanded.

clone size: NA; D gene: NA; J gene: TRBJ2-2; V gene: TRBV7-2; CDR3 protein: CASSLRSGNGGELFF; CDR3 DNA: TGTGCCAGCAGCTTACGGTCCGGGAATGGCGGGGAGCTGTTTTTT
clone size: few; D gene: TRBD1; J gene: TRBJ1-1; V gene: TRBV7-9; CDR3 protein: CASRWDSENTEAFF; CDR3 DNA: TGTGCCAGCAGGTGGGACAGCGAGAACACTGAAGCTTTCTTT
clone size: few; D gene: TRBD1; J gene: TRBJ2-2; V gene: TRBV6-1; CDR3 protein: CASTTGGGTGELFF; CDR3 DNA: TGTGCCAGCACCACAGGGGGCGGAACCGGGGAGCTGTTTTTT
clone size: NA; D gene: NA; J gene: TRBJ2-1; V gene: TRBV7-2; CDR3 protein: CASSLAGVVGNEQFF; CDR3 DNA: TGTGCCAGCAGCTTAGCAGGGGTGGTAGGCAATGAGCAGTTCTTC
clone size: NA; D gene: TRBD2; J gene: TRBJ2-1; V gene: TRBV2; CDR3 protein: CASSPHSGEEQFF; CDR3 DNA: TGTGCCAGCAGTCCACATAGCGGGGAAGAGCAGTTCTTC
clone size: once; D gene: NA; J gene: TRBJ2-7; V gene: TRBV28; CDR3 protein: CASSLSPREVEYEQYF; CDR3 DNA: TGTGCCAGCAGTTTATCTCCCAGGGAGGTGGAGTACGAGCAGTACTTC
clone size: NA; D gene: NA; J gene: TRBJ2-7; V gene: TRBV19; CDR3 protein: CASSIPDQGGSYEQYF; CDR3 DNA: TGTGCCAGTAGTATACCCGATCAGGGGGGCTCCTACGAGCAGTACTTC
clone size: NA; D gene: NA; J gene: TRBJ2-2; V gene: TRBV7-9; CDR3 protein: CASSLLRNTGELFF; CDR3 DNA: TGTGCCAGCAGCTTACTTCGGAACACCGGGGAGCTGTTTTTT
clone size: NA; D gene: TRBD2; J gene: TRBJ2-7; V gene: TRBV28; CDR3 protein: CASGLAGGASSYEQYF; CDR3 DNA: TGTGCCAGCGGCCTAGCGGGAGGAGCGAGCTCCTACGAGCAGTACTTC
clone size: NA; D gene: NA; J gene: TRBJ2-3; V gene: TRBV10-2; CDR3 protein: CASSDTLGSVFLYTQYF; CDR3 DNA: TGCGCCAGCAGCGACACCCTTGGGTCCGTCTTTTTGTATACGCAGTATTTT
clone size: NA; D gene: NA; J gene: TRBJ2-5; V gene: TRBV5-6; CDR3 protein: CASSFVPEETQYF; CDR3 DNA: TGTGCCAGTAGCTTTGTCCCGGAAGAGACCCAGTACTTC
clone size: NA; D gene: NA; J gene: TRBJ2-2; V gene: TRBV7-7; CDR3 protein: CASSLMGHNTGELFF; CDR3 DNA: TGTGCCAGCAGCTTAATGGGACACAACACCGGGGAGCTGTTTTTT
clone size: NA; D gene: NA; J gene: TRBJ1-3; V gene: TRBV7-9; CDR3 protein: CASSLRGGSVSGNTIYF; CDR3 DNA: TGTGCCAGCAGCCTACGAGGAGGGTCCGTCTCTGGAAACACCATATATTTT
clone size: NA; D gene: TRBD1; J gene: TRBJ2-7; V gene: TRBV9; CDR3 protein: CASSVVSTGDEQYF; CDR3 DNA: TGTGCCAGCAGCGTAGTGTCCACAGGGGACGAGCAGTACTTC
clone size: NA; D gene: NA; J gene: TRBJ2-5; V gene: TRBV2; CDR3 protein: CASSFGLVGETQYF; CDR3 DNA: TGTGCCAGCAGTTTCGGACTCGTAGGAGAGACCCAGTACTTC
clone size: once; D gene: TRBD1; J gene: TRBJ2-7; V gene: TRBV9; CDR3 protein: CASSVGSGTASYEQYF; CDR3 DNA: TGTGCCAGCAGCGTAGGGTCCGGGACAGCCTCCTACGAGCAGTACTTC
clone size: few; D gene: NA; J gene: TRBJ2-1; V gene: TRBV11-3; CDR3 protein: CASSPTGGSYNEQFF; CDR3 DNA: TGTGCCAGCAGCCCGACGGGGGGCTCGTACAATGAGCAGTTCTTC
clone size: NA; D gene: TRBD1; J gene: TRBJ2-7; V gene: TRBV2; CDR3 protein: CAGYRGSSYEQYF; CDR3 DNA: TGTGCCGGATACAGGGGGTCGTCCTACGAGCAGTACTTC
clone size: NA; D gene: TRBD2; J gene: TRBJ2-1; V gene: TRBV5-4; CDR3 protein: CASSLALAGVNEQFF; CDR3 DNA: TGTGCCAGCAGCTTGGCCCTAGCGGGAGTCAATGAGCAGTTCTTC
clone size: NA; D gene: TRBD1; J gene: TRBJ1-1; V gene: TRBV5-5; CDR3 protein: CASSPNLGQGRTEAFF; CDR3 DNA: TGTGCCAGCAGCCCGAATCTGGGACAGGGGCGCACTGAAGCTTTCTTT
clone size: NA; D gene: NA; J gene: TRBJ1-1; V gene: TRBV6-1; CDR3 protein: CASSFSGQAFF; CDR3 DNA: TGTGCCAGCAGTTTTAGTGGGCAAGCTTTCTTT
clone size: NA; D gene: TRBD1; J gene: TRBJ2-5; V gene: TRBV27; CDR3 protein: CASSLTGEETQYF; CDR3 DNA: TGTGCCAGCAGTCTTACAGGGGAAGAGACCCAGTACTTC
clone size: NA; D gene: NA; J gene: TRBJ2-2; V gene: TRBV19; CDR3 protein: CASSILEGRNTGELFF; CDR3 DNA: TGTGCCAGTAGTATTTTGGAGGGACGGAACACCGGGGAGCTGTTTTTT
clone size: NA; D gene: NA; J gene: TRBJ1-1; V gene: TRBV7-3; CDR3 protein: CASSFMGALTEAFF; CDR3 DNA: TGTGCCAGCAGCTTCATGGGGGCGCTGACTGAAGCTTTCTTT
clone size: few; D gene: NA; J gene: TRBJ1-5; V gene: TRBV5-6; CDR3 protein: CASSLGRFNQPQHF; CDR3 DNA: TGTGCCAGCAGCTTGGGCAGGTTCAATCAGCCCCAGCATTTT
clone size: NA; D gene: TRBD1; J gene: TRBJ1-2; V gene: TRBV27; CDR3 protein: CASRPDRGGYTF; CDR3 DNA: TGTGCCAGCAGGCCCGACAGGGGCGGCTACACCTTC
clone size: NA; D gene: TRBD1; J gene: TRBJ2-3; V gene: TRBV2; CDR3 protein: CASSIDRAGPDTQYF; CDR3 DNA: TGTGCCAGCAGCATCGACAGGGCGGGCCCAGATACGCAGTATTTT
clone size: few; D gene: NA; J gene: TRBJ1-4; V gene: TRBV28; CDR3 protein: CASSSGMGLNEKLFF; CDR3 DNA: TGTGCCAGCAGTTCGGGGATGGGTCTTAATGAAAAACTGTTTTTT
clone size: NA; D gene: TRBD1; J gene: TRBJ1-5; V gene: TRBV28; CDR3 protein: CASTLDRGRFAQHF; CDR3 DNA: TGTGCCAGCACCCTGGACAGGGGGCGATTTGCCCAGCATTTT
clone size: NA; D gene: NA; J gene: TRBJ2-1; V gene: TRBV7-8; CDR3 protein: CASSVRGEQFF; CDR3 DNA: TGTGCCAGCAGCGTACGGGGGGAGCAGTTCTTC
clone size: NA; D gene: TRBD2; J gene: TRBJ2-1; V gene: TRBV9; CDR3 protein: CASSPMVAGGYNEQFF; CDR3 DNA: TGTGCCAGCAGTCCGATGGTAGCGGGGGGGTACAATGAGCAGTTCTTC
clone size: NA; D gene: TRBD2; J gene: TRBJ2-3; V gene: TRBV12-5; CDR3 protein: CASGAGTSGGFTDTQYF; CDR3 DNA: TGTGCTAGTGGTGCCGGGACTAGCGGGGGGTTCACAGATACGCAGTATTTT
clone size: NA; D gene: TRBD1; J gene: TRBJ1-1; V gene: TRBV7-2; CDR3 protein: CASSLVQGVTEAFF; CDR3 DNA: TGTGCCAGCAGCTTAGTACAGGGGGTCACTGAAGCTTTCTTT
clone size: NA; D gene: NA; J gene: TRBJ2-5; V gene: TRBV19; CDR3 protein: CASSRVGREKTQYF; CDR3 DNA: TGTGCCAGTAGCAGGGTGGGTCGGGAGAAGACCCAGTACTTC
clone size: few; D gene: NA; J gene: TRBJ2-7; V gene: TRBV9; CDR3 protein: CASSVGAEAYEQYF; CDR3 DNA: TGTGCCAGCAGCGTAGGGGCTGAAGCCTACGAGCAGTACTTC
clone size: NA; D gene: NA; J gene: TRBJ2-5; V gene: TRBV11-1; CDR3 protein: CASSLAGAQETQYF; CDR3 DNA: TGTGCCAGCAGCTTAGCGGGGGCCCAAGAGACCCAGTACTTC
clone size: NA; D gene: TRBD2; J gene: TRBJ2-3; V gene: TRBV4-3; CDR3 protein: CASSQLAGDETDTQYF; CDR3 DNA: TGCGCCAGCAGCCAACTAGCGGGAGATGAGACAGATACGCAGTATTTT
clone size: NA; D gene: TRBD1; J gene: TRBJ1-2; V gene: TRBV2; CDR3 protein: CASSAETGARYGYTF; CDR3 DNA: TGTGCCAGCAGTGCGGAAACAGGGGCCCGGTATGGCTACACCTTC
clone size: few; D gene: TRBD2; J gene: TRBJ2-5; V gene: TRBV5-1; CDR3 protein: CASSLGWLAGVQETQYF; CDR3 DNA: TGCGCCAGCAGCTTGGGGTGGCTAGCGGGGGTCCAAGAGACCCAGTACTTC
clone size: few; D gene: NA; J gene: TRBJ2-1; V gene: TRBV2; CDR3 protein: CASSEDTYNEQFF; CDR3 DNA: TGTGCCAGCAGCGAAGACACGTACAATGAGCAGTTCTTC
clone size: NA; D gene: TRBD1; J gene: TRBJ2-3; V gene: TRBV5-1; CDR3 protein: CASSQGQGASTQYF; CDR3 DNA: TGCGCCAGCAGCCAGGGACAGGGGGCTTCTACGCAGTATTTT
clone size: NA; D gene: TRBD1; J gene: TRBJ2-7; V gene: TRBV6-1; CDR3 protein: CASSEFRGRVNEQYF; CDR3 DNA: TGTGCCAGCAGTGAATTCAGGGGGCGCGTCAACGAGCAGTACTTC
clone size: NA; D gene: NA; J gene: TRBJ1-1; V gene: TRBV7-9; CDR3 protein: CASSLRQGNTEAFF; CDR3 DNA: TGTGCCAGCAGCTTACGGCAGGGGAACACTGAAGCTTTCTTT
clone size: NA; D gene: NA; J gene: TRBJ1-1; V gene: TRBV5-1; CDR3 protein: CASLGQTNTEAFF; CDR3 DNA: TGCGCCAGCCTCGGACAAACCAACACTGAAGCTTTCTTT
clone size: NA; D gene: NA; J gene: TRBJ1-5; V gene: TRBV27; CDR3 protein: CASSSYSNQPQHF; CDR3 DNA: TGTGCCAGCAGTTCCTATAGCAATCAGCCCCAGCATTTT
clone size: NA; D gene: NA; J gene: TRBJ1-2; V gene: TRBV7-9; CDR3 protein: CASSAATGKAPSPYGYTF; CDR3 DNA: TGTGCCAGCAGCGCAGCTACCGGGAAGGCTCCATCCCCCTATGGCTACACCTTC
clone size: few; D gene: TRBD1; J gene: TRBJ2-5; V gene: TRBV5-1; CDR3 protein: CASSLGGTGYQETQYF; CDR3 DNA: TGCGCCAGCAGCTTGGGGGGGACAGGGTATCAAGAGACCCAGTACTTC
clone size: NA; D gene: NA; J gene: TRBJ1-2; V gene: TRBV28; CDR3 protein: CASSLGAGGYTF; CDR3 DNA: TGTGCCAGCAGTCTGGGGGCTGGCGGCTACACCTTC
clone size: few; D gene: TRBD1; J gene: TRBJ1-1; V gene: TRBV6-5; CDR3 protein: CASSYSEGQSAFF; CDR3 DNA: TGTGCCAGCAGTTACTCCGAGGGACAGTCAGCTTTCTTT
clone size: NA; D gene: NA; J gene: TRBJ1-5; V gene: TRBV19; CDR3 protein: CASSSAGLSNQPQHF; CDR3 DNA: TGTGCCAGTAGTTCAGCAGGGTTAAGCAATCAGCCCCAGCATTTT
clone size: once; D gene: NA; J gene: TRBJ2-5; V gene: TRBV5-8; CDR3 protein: CASSLGQGNQETQYF; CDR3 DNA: TGTGCCAGCAGCTTGGGTCAGGGGAACCAAGAGACCCAGTACTTC